This TCR beta chain was found in a study of blood T cell repertoires in COVID-19. TCRdb's table, derived via immunoSEQ multiplex PCR, lists solely in-frame clones and lacks some. The profile shows roughly 200,000 clones, roughly 81% of them singletons. V shed 5 bases, J shed 8 bases, and the junction held 7 bases outside the gene matches. The length of the CDR3 is 14 residues. CDR1 ENHRY and CDR2 SYGVKD come from the germline V gene. The source of this sequence is a woman older than 75 with COVID-19, enrolled during active disease. The chain employs TRBV10-3 and TRBJ1-4; 8 nucleotides match TRBD1. Sequences were obtained from peripheral blood. This CDR3 reads CAISPGQDDEKLFF. For the CDR3, the DNA is TGTGCCATCAGTCCGGGACAGGACGACGAAAAACTGTTTTTT.